What follows is one T cell receptor (beta chain) and its context. No antigen is known for it. This sample is part of a study of CD8+ T cells in alopecia areata. Study-level information: Tofacitinib dosing lasted 6 to 18 months, which was then followed by 6 months off drug.

Treatment denoted: oral pan-JAK inhibitor, 5-10 mg twice daily. Those with alopecia areata gave lesional scalp punch biopsies and peripheral blood. The study's findings and limits: For baseline CD8+ expansion, any link to response stays uncertain with one nonresponder. The study found higher clonality in lesional than normal scalp, especially in alopecia totalis/universalis.

Following extraction, RNA underwent reverse transcription to cDNA, which served as the sequencing template. The table came from immunoSEQ multiplex PCR; TCRdb's copy has only in-frame clones and leaves some out. The profile shows 160,000 or so clones, 50% to 75% of them singletons. This specimen consisted of CD4+ T cells sorted from blood, obtained between weeks 55 and 65, from a patient treated with tofacitinib. The receptor was derived from a human donor with alopecia areata.

The CDR3 DNA sequence: TGCGCCAGCAGCTTGGGTCAGAGGGAAAAACTGTTTTTT. As protein: CASSLGQREKLFF. The chain combines TRBV5-1 with TRBJ1-4, with D uncertain. The V end was cut by 0 bases, the J end by 8 bases, with 8 bases between. The CDR3 spans 13 residues. CDR1 and CDR2 (germline): SGHRS, YFSETQ.